The entry that follows covers one T cell receptor beta chain sequence. Its cognate antigen is unknown. This sample is drawn from a study of cytomegalovirus exposure and HLA in healthy donors. The PCR employed 60 Vbeta primers together with 13 Jbeta primers. Measured with immunoSEQ multiplex PCR; TCRdb has only the in-frame clones, and not every one. The table lists around 190,000 clones, about 77% of them singletons, with just under 3% in the top ten. General study points: Evidence from a later analysis indicated that most CMV-associated TCR beta chains looked HLA-restricted. What a later analysis showed was that several of the most significant clusters appeared linked to common viral pathogens. In vitro work confirmed that a few CMV-associated chains recognize CMV antigens.

The CDR3 is 12 residues long. Trimming cost V 7 bases and J 6 bases; bases outside gene matches: 5. CDR1 is LNHDA and CDR2 is SQIVND in the germline V gene (reference sequence). This clonotype was sampled from a woman younger than 45 in good health and CMV-seronegative. The V and J genes are TRBV19 and TRBJ1-1; TRBD1 agrees at 7 bases. The sequencing sample was made of PBMCs. This chain's CDR3 is CASNVQGPEAFF. The CDR3 DNA follows: TGTGCCAGTAACGTACAGGGGCCTGAAGCTTTCTTT.